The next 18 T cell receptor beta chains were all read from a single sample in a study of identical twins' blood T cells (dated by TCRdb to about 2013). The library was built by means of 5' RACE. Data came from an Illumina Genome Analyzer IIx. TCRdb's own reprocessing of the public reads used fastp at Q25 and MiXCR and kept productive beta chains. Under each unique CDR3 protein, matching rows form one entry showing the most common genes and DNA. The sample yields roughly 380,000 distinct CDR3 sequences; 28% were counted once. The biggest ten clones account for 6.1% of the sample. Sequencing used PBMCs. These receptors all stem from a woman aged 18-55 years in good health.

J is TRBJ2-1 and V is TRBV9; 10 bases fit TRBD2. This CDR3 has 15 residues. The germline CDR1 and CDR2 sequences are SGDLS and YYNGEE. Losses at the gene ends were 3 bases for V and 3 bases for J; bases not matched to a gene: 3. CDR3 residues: CASSASGSDYNEQFF. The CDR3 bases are TGTGCCAGCAGCGCTAGCGGGAGCGACTACAATGAGCAGTTCTTC.

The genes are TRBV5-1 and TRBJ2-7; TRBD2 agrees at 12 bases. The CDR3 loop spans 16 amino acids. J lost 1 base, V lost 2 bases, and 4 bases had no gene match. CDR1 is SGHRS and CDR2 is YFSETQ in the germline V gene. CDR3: CASSFRLAGESYEQYF. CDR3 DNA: TGCGCCAGCAGCTTTCGACTAGCGGGAGAATCCTACGAGCAGTACTTC.

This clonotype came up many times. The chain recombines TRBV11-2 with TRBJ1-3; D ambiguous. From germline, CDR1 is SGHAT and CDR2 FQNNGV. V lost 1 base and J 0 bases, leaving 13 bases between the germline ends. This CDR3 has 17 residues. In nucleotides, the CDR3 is TGTGCCAGCAGCTTAGTAGGTGTTTGGGGCTCTGGAAACACCATATATTTT. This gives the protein CASSLVGVWGSGNTIYF. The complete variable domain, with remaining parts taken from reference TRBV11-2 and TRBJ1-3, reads EAGVAQSPRYKIIEKRQSVAFWCNPISGHATLYWYQQILGQGPKLLIQFQNNGVVDDSQLPKDRFSAERLKGVDSTLKIQPAKLEDSAVYLCASSLVGVWGSGNTIYFGEGSWLTVV.

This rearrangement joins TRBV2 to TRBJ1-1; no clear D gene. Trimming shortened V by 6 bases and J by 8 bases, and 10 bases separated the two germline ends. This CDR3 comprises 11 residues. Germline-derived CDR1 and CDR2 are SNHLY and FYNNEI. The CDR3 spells CASRGRIEAFF. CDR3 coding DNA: TGTGCCAGCAGAGGCAGGATAGAAGCTTTCTTT.

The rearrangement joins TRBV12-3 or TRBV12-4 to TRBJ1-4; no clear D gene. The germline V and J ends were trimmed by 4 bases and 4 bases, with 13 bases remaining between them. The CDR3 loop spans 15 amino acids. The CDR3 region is CASSWVGRDNEKLFF. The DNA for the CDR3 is TGTGCCAGCAGTTGGGTCGGAAGGGATAATGAAAAACTGTTTTTT.

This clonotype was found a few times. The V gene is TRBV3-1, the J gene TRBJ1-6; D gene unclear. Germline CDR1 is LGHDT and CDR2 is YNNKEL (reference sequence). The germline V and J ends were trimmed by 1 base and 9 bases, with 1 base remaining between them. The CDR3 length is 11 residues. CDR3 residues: CASSQGSPLHF. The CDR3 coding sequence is TGTGCCAGCAGCCAAGGTTCACCCCTCCACTTT.

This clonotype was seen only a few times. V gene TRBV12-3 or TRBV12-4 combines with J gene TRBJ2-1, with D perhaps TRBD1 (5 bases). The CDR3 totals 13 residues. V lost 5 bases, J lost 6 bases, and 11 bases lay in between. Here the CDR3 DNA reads TGTGCCAGCAGTCAGGGTATGAGCAATGAGCAGTTCTTC. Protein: CASSQGMSNEQFF.

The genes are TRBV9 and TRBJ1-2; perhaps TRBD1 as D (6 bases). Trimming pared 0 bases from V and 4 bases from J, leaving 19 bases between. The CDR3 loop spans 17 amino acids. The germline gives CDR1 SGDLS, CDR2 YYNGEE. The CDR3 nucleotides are TGTGCCAGCAGCGTAGTGGCAGGGGTCGGGTTTTCCTATGGCTACACCTTC. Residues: CASSVVAGVGFSYGYTF.

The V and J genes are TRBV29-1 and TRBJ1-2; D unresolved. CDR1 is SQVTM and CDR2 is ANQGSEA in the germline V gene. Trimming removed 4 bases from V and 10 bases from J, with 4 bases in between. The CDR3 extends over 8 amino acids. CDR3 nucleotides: TGCAGCGTTGGGGTCTACACCTTC. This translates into CSVGVYTF.

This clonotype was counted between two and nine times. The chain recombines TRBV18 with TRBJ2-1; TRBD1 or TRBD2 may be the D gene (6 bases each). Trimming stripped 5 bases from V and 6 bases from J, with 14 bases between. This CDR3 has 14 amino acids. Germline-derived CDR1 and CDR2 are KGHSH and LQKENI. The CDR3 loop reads CASSTAGQTNEQFF. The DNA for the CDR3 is TGTGCCAGCTCAACGGCGGGACAAACCAATGAGCAGTTCTTC. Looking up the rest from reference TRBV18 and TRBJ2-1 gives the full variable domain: NAGVMQNPRHLVRRRGQEARLRCSPMKGHSHVYWYRQLPEEGLKFMVYLQKENIIDESGMPKERFSAEFPKEGPSILRIQQVVRGDSAAYFCASSTAGQTNEQFFGPGTRLTVL.

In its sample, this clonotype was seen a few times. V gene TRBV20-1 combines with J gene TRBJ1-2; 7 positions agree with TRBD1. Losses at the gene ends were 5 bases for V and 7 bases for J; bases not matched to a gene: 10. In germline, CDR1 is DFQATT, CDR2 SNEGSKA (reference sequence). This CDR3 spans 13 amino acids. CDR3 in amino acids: CSAPATGDSGYTF. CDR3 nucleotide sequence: TGCAGTGCTCCCGCTACAGGGGACTCTGGCTACACCTTC.

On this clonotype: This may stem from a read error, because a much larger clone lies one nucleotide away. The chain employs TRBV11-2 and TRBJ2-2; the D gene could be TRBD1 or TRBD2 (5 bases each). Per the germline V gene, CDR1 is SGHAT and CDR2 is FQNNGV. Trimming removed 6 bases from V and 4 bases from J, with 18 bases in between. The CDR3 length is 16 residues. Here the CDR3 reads CASRDMAKGSTGELFF. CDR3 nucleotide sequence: TGTGCCAGCAGAGACATGGCTAAGGGGAGCACCGGGGAGCTGTTTTTT.

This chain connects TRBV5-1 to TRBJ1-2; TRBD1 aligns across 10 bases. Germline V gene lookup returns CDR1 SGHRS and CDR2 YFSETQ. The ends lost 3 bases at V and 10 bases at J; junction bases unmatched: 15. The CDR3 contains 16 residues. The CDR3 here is CASSYGQGGSKNDYTF. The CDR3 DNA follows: TGCGCCAGCAGCTATGGACAGGGGGGTAGTAAGAATGACTACACCTTC.

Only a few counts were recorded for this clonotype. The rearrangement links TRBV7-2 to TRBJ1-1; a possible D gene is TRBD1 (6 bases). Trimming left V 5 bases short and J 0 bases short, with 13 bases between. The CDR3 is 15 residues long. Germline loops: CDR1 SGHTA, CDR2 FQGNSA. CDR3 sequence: CASSPRTGLNTEAFF. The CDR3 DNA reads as TGTGCCAGCAGCCCTAGAACAGGGTTGAACACTGAAGCTTTCTTT.

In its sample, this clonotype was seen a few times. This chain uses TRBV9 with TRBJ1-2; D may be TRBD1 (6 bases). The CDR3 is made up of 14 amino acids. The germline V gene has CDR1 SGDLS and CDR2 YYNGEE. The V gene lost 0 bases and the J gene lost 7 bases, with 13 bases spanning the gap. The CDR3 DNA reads TGTGCCAGCAGCGTAGGTTCAGGGGCACGTGGCTACACCTTC. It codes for CASSVGSGARGYTF.

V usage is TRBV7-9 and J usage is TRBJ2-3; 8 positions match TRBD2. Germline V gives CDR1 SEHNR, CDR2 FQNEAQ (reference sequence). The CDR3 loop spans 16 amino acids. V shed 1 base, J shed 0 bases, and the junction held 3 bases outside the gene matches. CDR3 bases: TGTGCCAGCAGCTTAGGACTAGCGACTAGCACAGATACGCAGTATTTT. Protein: CASSLGLATSTDTQYF.

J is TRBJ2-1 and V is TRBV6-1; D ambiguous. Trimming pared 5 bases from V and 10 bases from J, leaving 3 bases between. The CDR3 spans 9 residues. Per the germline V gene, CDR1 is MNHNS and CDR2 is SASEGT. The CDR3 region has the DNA TGTGCCAGCAGTTCGGAGCAGTTCTTC. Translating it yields CASSSEQFF.

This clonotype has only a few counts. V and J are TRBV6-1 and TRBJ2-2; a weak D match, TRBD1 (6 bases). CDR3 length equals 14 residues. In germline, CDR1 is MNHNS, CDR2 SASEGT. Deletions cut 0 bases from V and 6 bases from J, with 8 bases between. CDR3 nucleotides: TGTGCCAGCAGTGAAGCATACAGGGCCGGGGAGCTGTTTTTT. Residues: CASSEAYRAGELFF.